These T cell receptor beta chains were read from a single sample in a study of cytomegalovirus exposure and HLA in healthy donors. Only in-frame clones appear in the TCRdb table, and some are missing; sequencing was by immunoSEQ multiplex PCR. The sample includes approximately 210,000 clones, around 79% seen only once; the top ten take approximately 0.4%. Sequencing used PBMCs. The receptors originated from a male donor in good health and CMV-seropositive. The CDR3 runs from the conserved cysteine through the conserved F or W. The order of the fields is V gene, D gene, clone size, J gene, CDR3 protein, CDR3 DNA. A D gene is named only where the DNA matches it firmly. Size is stated for part of the rows, as once, few or many counts, or as a class when the clone is expanded.

TRBV28	NA	few	TRBJ1-1	CASSLQVNTEAFF	TGTGCCAGCAGTTTACAGGTGAACACTGAAGCTTTCTTT
TRBV30	NA	NA	TRBJ2-1	CAWSAGVGNNEQFF	TGTGCCTGGAGTGCCGGAGTCGGGAACAATGAGCAGTTCTTC
TRBV11-2	NA	NA	TRBJ2-7	CASSLLSSSGGSYEQYF	TGTGCCAGCAGCTTGTTGTCTTCGTCCGGCGGGTCCTACGAGCAGTACTTC
TRBV7-6	NA	NA	TRBJ1-2	CASSLGRSNYGYTF	TGTGCCAGCAGCTTAGGGCGGTCTAACTATGGCTACACCTTC
TRBV5-3	TRBD2	NA	TRBJ2-7	CARSLFRCGSDYEQYF	TGTGCCAGAAGCTTGTTCCGTTGCGGGAGCGACTACGAGCAGTACTTC
TRBV7-9	NA	NA	TRBJ2-5	CASSLGFLDSPQETQYF	TGTGCCAGCAGCTTAGGGTTCTTGGACAGTCCCCAAGAGACCCAGTACTTC
TRBV7-9	TRBD1	NA	TRBJ1-4	CASSRDRVDEKLFF	TGTGCCAGCAGTCGGGACAGGGTAGACGAAAAACTGTTTTTT
TRBV6-5	NA	NA	TRBJ1-1	CATTLRGGNTEAFF	TGTGCCACTACCCTACGCGGGGGAAACACTGAAGCTTTCTTT
TRBV6-5	NA	once	TRBJ1-5	CASSYSRAFNQPQHF	TGTGCCAGCAGTTACTCGAGGGCGTTCAATCAGCCCCAGCATTTT
TRBV7-9	NA	NA	TRBJ2-1	CSSSLVAARSSYNEQFF	TGTTCCAGCAGCTTAGTAGCGGCCCGGAGCTCCTACAATGAGCAGTTCTTC
TRBV11-2	TRBD2	NA	TRBJ2-1	CASSLGGASGSSYNEQFF	TGTGCCAGCAGCTTAGGAGGGGCTAGCGGGAGCTCCTACAATGAGCAGTTCTTC
TRBV9	NA	NA	TRBJ2-1	CASSVDLANEQFF	TGTGCCAGCAGCGTAGATCTAGCCAATGAGCAGTTCTTC
TRBV19	NA	few	TRBJ1-1	CASKGLEAFF	TGTGCCAGTAAGGGACTGGAAGCTTTCTTT
TRBV4-3	TRBD1	few	TRBJ2-2	CASSQRQGASGELFF	TGCGCCAGCAGCCAACGACAGGGGGCCTCCGGGGAGCTGTTTTTT
TRBV7-2	NA	NA	TRBJ2-4	CASSRQGDIQYF	TGTGCCAGCAGTCGTCAAGGGGACATTCAGTACTTC
TRBV5-1	NA	NA	TRBJ1-1	CASSLPQPPNTEAFF	TGCGCCAGCAGCTTGCCACAACCTCCTAACACTGAAGCTTTCTTT
TRBV19	NA	NA	TRBJ1-2	CASSMAGVDYGYTF	TGTGCCAGTAGTATGGCAGGGGTGGACTATGGCTACACCTTC
TRBV6-5	NA	once	TRBJ2-2	CASSYGRVSAGELFF	TGTGCCAGCAGTTACGGCAGGGTATCGGCCGGGGAGCTGTTTTTT
TRBV7-6	NA	once	TRBJ2-7	CASIPTRGAYEQYF	TGTGCCAGCATCCCGACTAGAGGAGCCTACGAGCAGTACTTC
TRBV4-3	NA	NA	TRBJ2-2	CASSPTEGSAGELFF	TGCGCCAGCAGCCCTACGGAGGGGAGCGCCGGGGAGCTGTTTTTT
TRBV18	NA	NA	TRBJ1-3	CASSPRGASGNTIYF	TGTGCCAGCTCACCACGCGGGGCCTCTGGAAACACCATATATTTT
TRBV6-5	TRBD1	few	TRBJ2-7	CASRGTGYSYEQYF	TGTGCCAGCAGAGGGACAGGGTACTCCTACGAGCAGTACTTC
TRBV7-9	TRBD1	NA	TRBJ2-1	CFFYGQGDEQFF	TGTTTTTTTTATGGGCAGGGGGATGAGCAGTTCTTC
TRBV6-5	TRBD1	once	TRBJ1-6	CASRPGGPVSPLHF	TGTGCCAGCAGGCCAGGGGGCCCTGTTTCACCCCTCCACTTT
TRBV7-2	NA	NA	TRBJ1-5	CASSLQRDSNQPQHF	TGTGCCAGCAGCTTACAAAGAGATAGCAATCAGCCCCAGCATTTT
TRBV7-2	NA	NA	TRBJ1-2	CASREGPWGGTNYGYTF	TGTGCCAGCCGCGAGGGACCCTGGGGGGGCACCAACTATGGCTACACCTTC
TRBV5-4	TRBD1	once	TRBJ2-2	CASSADRINTGELFF	TGTGCCAGCAGCGCGGACAGGATTAACACCGGGGAGCTGTTTTTT
TRBV10-3	NA	NA	TRBJ1-1	CAINWGGGDTEAFF	TGTGCCATCAATTGGGGAGGGGGGGACACTGAAGCTTTCTTT
TRBV5-6	NA	NA	TRBJ2-5	CASSWQGVGEQYF	TGTGCCAGCAGCTGGCAGGGCGTCGGAGAGCAGTACTTC
TRBV19	NA	NA	TRBJ1-1	CASSISGLNTEAFF	TGTGCCAGTAGTATTTCTGGACTTAACACTGAAGCTTTCTTT
TRBV30	TRBD1	NA	TRBJ1-2	CAWSRQGEVYGYTF	TGTGCCTGGAGTAGACAGGGGGAGGTCTATGGCTACACCTTC
TRBV4-1	TRBD1	NA	TRBJ1-5	CASSQEWTGPLNQPQHF	TGCGCCAGCAGCCAAGAATGGACAGGGCCTCTCAATCAGCCCCAGCATTTT
TRBV28	NA	NA	TRBJ1-5	CASSSGAYSNQPQHF	TGTGCCAGCAGTTCAGGGGCTTATAGCAATCAGCCCCAGCATTTT
TRBV7-8	TRBD2	few	TRBJ2-2	CASSWTSARTGELFF	TGTGCCAGCAGTTGGACTAGCGCACGTACCGGGGAGCTGTTTTTT
TRBV19	TRBD1	once	TRBJ2-7	CASSTGTGDEQYF	TGTGCCAGTAGTACCGGGACAGGGGACGAGCAGTACTTC
TRBV30	TRBD2	once	TRBJ2-3	CAWDLAGAKADTQYF	TGTGCCTGGGATTTGGCGGGAGCCAAGGCAGATACGCAGTATTTT
TRBV2	NA	NA	TRBJ2-1	CASTDSGAWKIF	TGTGCCAGCACGGACTCGGGAGCTTGGAAGATCTTC
TRBV15	TRBD1	NA	TRBJ1-2	CATSMSGTGVVYGYTF	TGTGCCACCAGCATGTCCGGGACAGGGGTAGTTTATGGCTACACCTTC
TRBV2	NA	NA	TRBJ2-4	CASSLFLRLAKNIQYF	TGTGCCAGCAGCTTGTTTCTGAGACTAGCCAAAAACATTCAGTACTTC
TRBV21-1	NA	NA	TRBJ2-3	CASSKEGQGSTDTQYF	TGTGCCAGCAGCAAAGAGGGACAGGGGAGCACAGATACGCAGTATTTT
TRBV7-2	TRBD1	NA	TRBJ2-1	CASSSRHGQGPEVAEQFF	TGTGCCAGCAGCTCTAGACACGGACAGGGGCCTGAGGTGGCTGAGCAGTTCTTC
TRBV6-5	NA	once	TRBJ1-2	CASSSWVQGGYTF	TGTGCCAGCAGTAGCTGGGTCCAGGGGGGCTACACCTTC
TRBV20-1	NA	NA	TRBJ2-5	CSARDLPVEYF	TGCAGTGCTAGAGATCTCCCGGTGGAGTACTTC
TRBV27	NA	NA	TRBJ1-4	CASSRTRVSNEKLFF	TGTGCCAGCAGCCGAACCAGGGTATCGAATGAAAAACTGTTTTTT
TRBV12-5	NA	NA	TRBJ2-7	CASGYSGSYEQYF	TGTGCTAGTGGTTACAGCGGATCCTACGAGCAGTACTTC
TRBV5-4	NA	NA	TRBJ2-5	CASSLRQPQETQYF	TGTGCCAGCAGCCTGCGACAGCCACAAGAGACCCAGTACTTC
TRBV4-2	TRBD2	once	TRBJ2-1	CASSLTSGGGNEQFF	TGTGCCAGCAGCCTGACTAGCGGGGGGGGCAATGAGCAGTTCTTC
TRBV7-8	NA	once	TRBJ1-2	CASSLFSAPGGGYTF	TGTGCCAGCAGCTTATTTTCAGCCCCCGGGGGAGGCTACACCTTC
TRBV25-1	TRBD1	NA	TRBJ2-3	CASSTGVGTDTQYF	TGTGCCAGCAGTACAGGGGTGGGAACAGATACGCAGTATTTT
TRBV27	NA	NA	TRBJ2-4	CASRRTGFDIQYF	TGTGCCAGCAGAAGGACTGGCTTTGACATTCAGTACTTC
TRBV2	NA	few	TRBJ1-1	CASSPALAEAFF	TGTGCCAGCAGTCCAGCGCTTGCTGAAGCTTTCTTT
TRBV5-4	TRBD2	NA	TRBJ2-7	CASSHLAGGSYEQYF	TGTGCCAGCAGCCACCTAGCGGGGGGTTCCTACGAGCAGTACTTC
TRBV11-2	NA	NA	TRBJ2-1	CASSKTGISYNEQFF	TGTGCCAGCAGCAAAACCGGGATTTCCTACAATGAGCAGTTCTTC
TRBV7-2	TRBD1	few	TRBJ2-7	CASSLDGDRGTDEQYF	TGTGCCAGCAGCTTAGACGGGGACAGGGGTACTGACGAGCAGTACTTC
TRBV7-9	NA	few	TRBJ1-4	CASSPGQGREKLFF	TGTGCCAGCAGCCCCGGGCAGGGCCGTGAAAAACTGTTTTTT
TRBV7-6	NA	NA	TRBJ2-5	CASSTTSDQETQYF	TGTGCCAGCAGTACTACTAGTGACCAAGAGACCCAGTACTTC
TRBV5-1	NA	NA	TRBJ2-3	CASSPQPGWNGDTQYF	TGCGCCAGCAGCCCCCAACCAGGGTGGAATGGGGATACGCAGTATTTT
TRBV7-9	TRBD1	NA	TRBJ2-2	CASSFPGTGIGELFF	TGTGCCAGCAGCTTCCCCGGGACAGGAATCGGGGAGCTGTTTTTT
TRBV4-2	NA	NA	TRBJ1-1	CASSGQSNTEAFF	TGTGCCAGCAGCGGACAGTCTAACACTGAAGCTTTCTTT
TRBV6-6	NA	few	TRBJ1-3	CASRASVDTIYF	TGTGCCAGCCGCGCATCTGTAGACACCATATATTTT